This T cell receptor (beta chain) was sequenced during a study of cytomegalovirus exposure and HLA in healthy donors. A note on this clone: Its target is not known.

Study-wide points: CMV antigen specificity of three CMV-associated chains was confirmed in vitro.

The CDR3 is made up of 17 amino acids. Libraries were prepared by immunoSEQ multiplex PCR; TCRdb keeps only in-frame clonotypes and omits some of them. The table records about 62,000 clones, more than 85% of them present only once. The chain joins TRBV21-1 to TRBJ1-5; the tabulated D call, TRBD1, remains unverified against the DNA. TRBV21-1 is noted as a pseudogene. The source of this sequence is a woman aged 18-30 years in good health and CMV-seropositive. The sequencing sample was made of PBMCs. The chain's CDR3 is CASSKAGQTTFYQPQHF. DNA for the CDR3: TGTGCCAGCAGCAAAGCCGGACAAACCACGTTTTATCAGCCCCAGCATTTT.